The 10 T cell receptor beta chains listed next were all sequenced from one sample in a study of blood T cell repertoires in COVID-19. Clones were read by immunoSEQ multiplex PCR, and TCRdb kept only the in-frame ones, dropping some. The sample consists of under 250,000 clones, about 86% of them appearing once. Sequencing was done on a sample of peripheral blood. These receptors were taken from a woman aged 25-40 years who had recovered from COVID-19.

There are many counts of this clone. J is TRBJ2-3 and V is TRBV28, with 10 bases lining up with TRBD2. V was pared by 5 bases and J by 2 bases, with 10 bases of the junction left unmatched. This CDR3 spans 17 amino acids. Germline V gene lookup returns CDR1 MDHEN and CDR2 SYDVKM. DNA for the CDR3: TGTGCCAGCAGTACTCACTTAGGACTAGCGGACACAGATACGCAGTATTTT. It is translated as CASSTHLGLADTDTQYF.

This clone was observed once. This rearrangement joins TRBV7-9 to TRBJ2-5; the match to TRBD1 covers 9 bases. The CDR3 consists of 18 residues. In germline, CDR1 is SEHNR, CDR2 FQNEAQ (reference sequence). With V trimmed by 6 bases and J by 4 bases, 18 bases remained unmatched. The CDR3 loop is CASSMGQGISAPRETQYF. In nucleotides, the CDR3 is TGTGCCAGCAGTATGGGACAGGGAATCAGCGCCCCAAGAGAGACCCAGTACTTC.

This clone was seen repeatedly, ten times or more. The chain is built from TRBV18 and TRBJ1-1; D possibly corresponds to TRBD1 (6 bases). CDR3 size: 14 residues. V was pared by 2 bases and J by 2 bases, with 9 bases between. Germline CDR1 KGHSH, CDR2 LQKENI. Here the CDR3 reads CASSPRTANTEAFF. As DNA, the CDR3 is TGTGCCAGCTCACCAAGGACAGCTAACACTGAAGCTTTCTTT.

This chain links TRBV30 with TRBJ2-5; D unclear. Trimming cost V 5 bases and J 5 bases, with 12 bases left between them. The CDR3 loop spans 12 amino acids. Germline-derived CDR1 and CDR2 are GTSNPN and SVGIG (reference sequence). The CDR3 reads CAWGATSETQYF. The CDR3 nucleotides read TGTGCCTGGGGCGCAACTTCGGAGACCCAGTACTTC.

V gene TRBV3-1 (or the pseudogene TRBV3-2) combines with J gene TRBJ2-3, with a weak D call TRBD2 (6 bases). The ends were cut back, 4 bases at V and 5 bases at J, with 22 bases in the middle. This CDR3 spans 17 amino acids. Germline V CDR1 and CDR2: LGHDT, YNNKEL (reference sequence). DNA of the CDR3: TGTGCCAGCAGCCCCCACCCTCCGGGTTCCGGGGGAGATACGCAGTATTTT. Protein sequence: CASSPHPPGSGGDTQYF.

This clone was seen a single time. This chain uses TRBV21-1 with TRBJ2-1; whether TRBD2, the table's D call, matches the DNA was not checked. TRBV21-1 is an annotated pseudogene. The CDR3 spans 16 residues. CDR3 residues: CASSRGISGASNEQFF. The CDR3, as DNA: TGTGCCAGCAGCAGAGGGATAAGCGGAGCCTCCAATGAGCAGTTCTTC.

V and J are TRBV6-2 or TRBV6-3 and TRBJ1-2; weak D call: TRBD1 (5 bases). CDR1 and CDR2 (germline): MNHEY, SVGEGT. The CDR3 consists of 14 residues. The V and J ends lost 5 bases and 3 bases respectively, with 13 bases between them. The CDR3 here is CASSEYGADYGYTF. The DNA for the CDR3 is TGTGCCAGCAGTGAGTATGGGGCTGACTATGGCTACACCTTC.

This chain connects TRBV12-5 to TRBJ1-5; tentatively, D is TRBD1 (6 bases). Trimming pared 1 base from V and 3 bases from J, leaving 19 bases between. Germline values: CDR1 LGHNT, CDR2 FRNRAP. The CDR3 length is 18 residues. The CDR3 DNA reads TGTGCTAGTGGTTTGGATCTATTGGGGGCGGAGGACAATCAGCCCCAGCATTTT. It is translated as CASGLDLLGAEDNQPQHF.

J is TRBJ1-3 and V is TRBV30; tentative D call: TRBD1 (6 bases). V was shortened by 2 bases and J by 1 base, with 9 bases between the two germline ends. The germline gives CDR1 GTSNPN, CDR2 SVGIG (reference sequence). CDR3 size: 14 residues. The CDR3 region is CAWSTGLSGNTIYF. The DNA for the CDR3 is TGTGCCTGGAGTACAGGGTTATCTGGAAACACCATATATTTT.

This sequence joins TRBV13 and TRBJ2-7, with no clear D. Per the germline V gene, CDR1 is PRHDT and CDR2 is FYEKMQ (reference sequence). The V end lost 5 bases, the J end lost 7 bases, and 15 bases lay between the germline ends. This CDR3 region has 13 residues. The CDR3 protein is CASSPRRREEQYF. The CDR3 bases are TGTGCCAGCAGCCCTCGGAGACGTGAAGAGCAGTACTTC.